A single TCR beta chain is shown here with its context. The antigen remains unidentified. These data come from a study of response to subunit inactivated influenza vaccine. The study's findings and limits: It was the authors' suggestion that each seasonal influenza vaccination recruits few new T cells.

Trimming took off 5 bases at V and 4 bases at J, with 13 bases between the two ends. The V gene's germline CDR1 is SGHAT and CDR2 FQNNGV. The CDR3 is 14 residues long. TCRdb called the RT-PCR reads again in MiXCR, with one record for every CDR3 protein. Here the sample spans roughly 650,000 distinct CDR3 sequences, about 15% being singletons. The sample here was PBMCs from blood, taken about 13 days after vaccination. The V and J genes are TRBV11-2 and TRBJ2-3, with D possibly being TRBD2 (5 bases). The TCR originated in a man over 45 who received an inactivated influenza vaccine. The chain's CDR3 is CASSPSWNPDTQYF. The CDR3 DNA is TGTGCCAGCAGCCCTAGCTGGAATCCAGATACGCAGTATTTT.